This passage covers 21 T cell receptor beta chains from one sample sequenced in a study of PD-L1 blockade in urothelial cancer. The protocol was immunoSEQ multiplex PCR, while the TCRdb copy is restricted to in-frame clones and leaves out a portion. This sample has about 45,000 clones, with 88% found just once. Sequenced here: PBMCs, sampled around atezolizumab (anti-PD-L1) treatment. The receptors were sampled from a woman aged 55-70 years with urothelial cancer.

This clone is a singleton in its sample. The CDR3 bases are TGTGCCAGCAGTGACCGTACTAGCAGCGATACGCAGTATTTT. Its protein is CASSDRTSSDTQYF. This chain joins TRBV27 and TRBJ2-3, with D possibly being TRBD2 (6 bases). V lost 5 bases and J 6 bases, leaving 15 bases between the germline ends. The CDR3 contains 14 residues. CDR1 is MNHEY, CDR2 SMNVEV, per germline (reference sequence).

V is TRBV19 and J is TRBJ2-1, with 7 bases matching TRBD1. This CDR3 region has 13 residues. J was trimmed by 8 bases and V by 5 bases; bases with no gene match: 6. The germline V gene encodes CDR1 LNHDA and CDR2 SQIVND (reference sequence). The CDR3 DNA reads TGTGCCAGTAGTCTAAGACAGGGCCATGAGCAGTTCTTC. Translating it yields CASSLRQGHEQFF.

The chain links TRBV5-8 to TRBJ1-5; D unresolved. The germline V gene encodes CDR1 SGHTS and CDR2 YDEGEE. V dropped 1 base and J dropped 0 bases, with 8 bases sitting between them. The CDR3 runs 15 residues. This CDR3 is CASSLSRFSNQPQHF. The CDR3 nucleotides are TGTGCCAGCAGCTTGTCCAGGTTTAGCAATCAGCCCCAGCATTTT. Full variable domain (missing parts from reference TRBV5-8 and TRBJ1-5): EAGVTQSPTHLIKTRGQQATLRCSPISGHTSVYWYQQALGLGLQFLLWYDEGEERNRGNFPPRFSGRQFPNYSSELNVNALELEDSALYLCASSLSRFSNQPQHFGDGTRLSIL.

J is TRBJ1-6 and V is TRBV18; possible D gene TRBD1, 5 bases. Germline V CDR1 and CDR2: KGHSH, LQKENI. The V gene lost 4 bases and the J gene lost 4 bases, with 11 bases spanning the gap. The CDR3 has 15 amino acids. CDR3 amino acids: CASSLLDRYNSPLHF. The DNA for the CDR3 is TGTGCCAGCTCACTGCTTGACAGATATAATTCACCCCTCCACTTT.

This clone is medium-sized by share. The chain combines TRBV27 with TRBJ1-3; perhaps TRBD1 as D (5 bases). The CDR3 spans 16 residues. The V gene's germline CDR1 is MNHEY and CDR2 SMNVEV (reference sequence). V lost 4 bases and J 1 base, leaving 14 bases between the germline ends. The CDR3 nucleotides are TGTGCCAGCAGTTCGCTAGACAGACTTTCTGGAAACACCATATATTTT. Protein: CASSSLDRLSGNTIYF.

CDR3 sequence (DNA): TGTGCCAGCTCACCAAGTGGGGGGCAAGAGACCCAGTACTTC. Translation gives CASSPSGGQETQYF. The chain combines TRBV18 with TRBJ2-5, with a possible D match to TRBD2 (6 bases). CDR3 length equals 14 residues. CDR1 is KGHSH and CDR2 is LQKENI in the germline V gene. V lost 2 bases and J 2 bases, leaving 9 bases between the germline ends.

The V gene is TRBV5-5, the J gene TRBJ2-3; maybe TRBD2 (6 bases). Deletions cut 4 bases from V and 0 bases from J, with 15 bases between. This CDR3 is built from 16 residues. From germline, CDR1 is SGHKS and CDR2 YYEKEE (reference sequence). The CDR3 DNA reads as TGTGCCAGCAGCCCTCTGCGGACTACGAGCACAGATACGCAGTATTTT. Residues: CASSPLRTTSTDTQYF.

The V gene is TRBV5-6, the J gene TRBJ2-5; a possible D gene is TRBD1 (5 bases). Trimming took off 5 bases at V and 1 base at J, with 6 bases between the two ends. CDR1 and CDR2 from the germline V gene are SGHDT and YYEEEE. This CDR3 has 12 residues. The CDR3 sequence is CASRDIQETQYF. The DNA for the CDR3 is TGTGCCAGCAGGGACATCCAAGAGACCCAGTACTTC.

The chain has TRBV9 and TRBJ2-5; TRBD2 agrees at 11 bases. Germline V lookup: CDR1 SGDLS, CDR2 YYNGEE. Trimming cost V 3 bases and J 2 bases; bases outside gene matches: 3. The CDR3 is made up of 15 amino acids. CDR3 residues: CASSAGLAAQETQYF. DNA of the CDR3: TGTGCCAGCAGCGCGGGACTAGCGGCTCAAGAGACCCAGTACTTC. Variable domain in full (rest from reference TRBV9 and TRBJ2-5): DSGVTQTPKHLITATGQRVTLRCSPRSGDLSVYWYQQSLDQGLQFLIQYYNGEERAKGNILERFSAQQFPDLHSELNLSSLELGDSALYFCASSAGLAAQETQYFGPGTRLLVL.

The chain links TRBV28 to TRBJ1-1, with a weak D call TRBD1 (5 bases). Looked up from germline, CDR1 is MDHEN and CDR2 is SYDVKM. Trimming shortened V by 1 base and J by 7 bases, and 16 bases separated the two germline ends. This CDR3 spans 15 amino acids. This CDR3 reads CASSLSSGMGGEAFF. CDR3 sequence (DNA): TGTGCCAGCAGTTTATCTTCAGGGATGGGGGGTGAAGCTTTCTTT.

The J gene is TRBJ2-4, the V gene TRBV11-2; 13 bases match TRBD2. The CDR3 loop spans 16 amino acids. CDR1 and CDR2 (germline): SGHAT, FQNNGV. V dropped 5 bases and J dropped 6; count of bases not matched to a gene: 7. The CDR3 DNA sequence: TGTGCCAGCAGCCGGACTAGCGGGGGTTTTATAAACATTCAGTACTTC. As protein: CASSRTSGGFINIQYF.

The gene calls are TRBV18 and TRBJ1-6; no definite D call. V lost 1 base to trimming and J lost 11 bases, with 9 bases between them. Germline loops: CDR1 KGHSH, CDR2 LQKENI. This CDR3 is built from 13 residues. CDR3 amino acids: CASSPQATAPLHF. The CDR3 coding sequence is TGTGCCAGCTCACCACAGGCAACAGCACCCCTCCACTTT.

A few counts support this clone. The rearrangement joins TRBV2 to TRBJ1-2; a possible D gene is TRBD1 (6 bases). Trimming stripped 6 bases from V and 4 bases from J, with 15 bases between. The CDR3 sequence is 14 residues long. The germline V gene encodes CDR1 SNHLY and CDR2 FYNNEI. CDR3 nucleotides: TGTGCCAGCAGCCCGGCAGGGGTAGGCTATGGCTACACCTTC. Its protein is CASSPAGVGYGYTF.

V usage is TRBV6-6 and J usage is TRBJ2-2, with D possibly being TRBD1 (5 bases). V lost 7 bases, J lost 7 bases, and 13 bases lay in between. Germline V gives CDR1 MNHNY, CDR2 SVGAGI (reference sequence). This CDR3 comprises 13 residues. CDR3 nucleotides: TGTGCCAGCACCATAGGGGTTCACGGGGAGCTGTTTTTT. Its protein product is CASTIGVHGELFF.

Here the CDR3 reads CASRSDRLHSGANVLTF. DNA for the CDR3: TGTGCCAGCAGAAGCGACAGGCTCCACTCTGGGGCCAACGTCCTGACTTTC. J is TRBJ2-6 and V is TRBV9; a weak D match, TRBD1 (6 bases). The V and J ends lost 5 bases and 0 bases respectively, with 15 bases between them. CDR3 length: 17 residues. From germline, CDR1 is SGDLS and CDR2 YYNGEE.

This clone was counted between two and nine times. This chain joins TRBV7-9 and TRBJ1-6; D call uncertain. The length of the CDR3 is 15 residues. Germline CDR1 and CDR2: SEHNR and FQNEAQ (reference sequence). V was cut by 2 bases and J by 10 bases, with 15 bases left in between. The CDR3 is CASSLRQSEASPLHF. CDR3 bases: TGTGCCAGCAGCTTACGGCAGTCCGAGGCCTCACCCCTCCACTTT.

The V gene is TRBV18, the J gene TRBJ1-1; D gene unclear. Trimming shortened V by 6 bases and J by 9 bases, and 17 bases separated the two germline ends. Germline CDR1 and CDR2: KGHSH and LQKENI. The CDR3 sequence is 13 residues long. The CDR3 DNA sequence: TGTGCCAGCTCTCTACACCCAGGCAAGAAAGCTTTCTTT. Amino acid sequence: CASSLHPGKKAFF. Complete variable domain (other parts from reference TRBV18 and TRBJ1-1): NAGVMQNPRHLVRRRGQEARLRCSPMKGHSHVYWYRQLPEEGLKFMVYLQKENIIDESGMPKERFSAEFPKEGPSILRIQQVVRGDSAAYFCASSLHPGKKAFFGQGTRLTVV.

V and J are TRBV4-3 and TRBJ1-2; 7 bases map to TRBD1. The CDR3 is made up of 16 amino acids. J gave up 2 bases and V 4 bases, and 10 bases lay outside the gene matches. Looked up from germline, CDR1 is LGHNA and CDR2 is YSLEER. For the CDR3, the DNA is TGCGCCAGCAGCCCGTATGCGGGACAGACGAACTATGGCTACACCTTC. It specifies CASSPYAGQTNYGYTF.

The chain has TRBV18 and TRBJ2-7; TRBD2 matches 7 bases. Germline-derived CDR1 and CDR2 are KGHSH and LQKENI. The ends lost 1 base at V and 6 bases at J; junction bases unmatched: 6. This CDR3 has 14 residues. CDR3 DNA sequence: TGTGCCAGCTCACCACTGGGAGGGGAACTCGAGCAGTACTTC. It encodes CASSPLGGELEQYF.

The chain joins TRBV19 to TRBJ1-3; 8 bases match TRBD1. The trim removed 4 bases at V and 4 bases at J, leaving 6 bases unmatched. Per germline, CDR1 LNHDA and CDR2 SQIVND (reference sequence). CDR3 length: 15 amino acids. DNA of the CDR3: TGTGCCAGTAGTAAAACCGGGACAGGAGGAAACACCATATATTTT. Protein product: CASSKTGTGGNTIYF.

The chain recombines TRBV10-3 with TRBJ1-2, with D tentatively TRBD1 (6 bases). V was shortened by 6 bases and J by 2 bases, with 13 bases between the two germline ends. CDR1 is ENHRY, CDR2 SYGVKD, per germline. The length of the CDR3 is 14 residues. The CDR3 region is CAISPGEMNYGYTF. CDR3 in DNA: TGTGCCATCAGCCCAGGGGAGATGAACTATGGCTACACCTTC.